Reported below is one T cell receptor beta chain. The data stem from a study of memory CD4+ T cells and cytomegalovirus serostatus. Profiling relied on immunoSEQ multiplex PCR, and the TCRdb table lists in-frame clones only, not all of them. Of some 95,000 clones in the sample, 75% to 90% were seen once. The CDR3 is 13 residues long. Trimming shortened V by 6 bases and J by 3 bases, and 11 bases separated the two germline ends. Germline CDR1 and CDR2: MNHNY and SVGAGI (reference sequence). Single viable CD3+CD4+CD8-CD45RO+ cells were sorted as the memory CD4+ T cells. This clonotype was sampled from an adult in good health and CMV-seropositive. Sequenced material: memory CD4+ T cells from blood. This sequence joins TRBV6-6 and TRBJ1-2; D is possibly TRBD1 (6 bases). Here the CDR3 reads CASSPNRDYGYTF. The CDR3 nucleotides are TGTGCCAGCAGCCCCAACAGGGACTATGGCTACACCTTC.